This T cell receptor (beta chain) was recovered during a study of blood T cell repertoires in COVID-19. Authors' methods: Cell counts per sample came from amplifying reference gene primers. Libraries were prepared by immunoSEQ multiplex PCR; TCRdb keeps only in-frame clonotypes and omits some of them. V, J and clone size derive from that table, while D and trimming were established from the DNA sequence. The sample records 180,000 or so clones, about 80% being singletons. This study enrolled people aged about 18 to 95 from approximately 25 US geographic areas. The germline gives CDR1 SNHLY, CDR2 FYNNEI. The V end lost 6 bases, the J end lost 9 bases, and 21 bases lay between the germline ends. The CDR3 is 14 amino acids.

The clonotype originates from a man aged 50 to 60 who had recovered from COVID-19. The sample comprised PBMCs or T cells enriched from blood (not recorded which). V and J are TRBV2 and TRBJ2-7, with a possible D match to TRBD2 (5 bases). DNA of the CDR3: TGTGCCAGCAGCGAATGGAGGCCGGAGGTCTGGCAGTACTTC. This codes for CASSEWRPEVWQYF.